This TCR beta chain was found in a study of blood T cell repertoires in COVID-19. Overall study: Sites in the United States, Italy and Spain provided acute and convalescent COVID-19 samples. PBMCs, B-cell-depleted T cells, or T cells provided the cDNA or gDNA that made up the material.

Measured with immunoSEQ multiplex PCR; TCRdb has only the in-frame clones, and not every one. The data hold 400,000 to 450,000 clones, with about nine tenths observed a single time. The CDR3 loop spans 13 amino acids. Unmatched junction bases numbered 8, after V lost 5 bases and J lost 5 bases. Per germline, CDR1 GTSNPN and CDR2 SVGIG (reference sequence). This sequence originates from a woman aged 30 to 39 with active or convalescent COVID-19. Source material: peripheral blood. The gene calls are TRBV30 and TRBJ2-5, with 7 nucleotides matching TRBD2. This chain's CDR3 is CAWDLLASETQYF. In DNA, the CDR3 is TGTGCCTGGGACTTACTAGCGTCGGAGACCCAGTACTTC. The whole variable domain, remainder taken from reference TRBV30 and TRBJ2-5, is SQTIHQWPATLVQPVGSPLSLECTVEGTSNPNLYWYRQAAGRGLQLLFYSVGIGQISSEVPQNLSASRPQDRQFILSSKKLLLSDSGFYLCAWDLLASETQYFGPGTRLLVL.